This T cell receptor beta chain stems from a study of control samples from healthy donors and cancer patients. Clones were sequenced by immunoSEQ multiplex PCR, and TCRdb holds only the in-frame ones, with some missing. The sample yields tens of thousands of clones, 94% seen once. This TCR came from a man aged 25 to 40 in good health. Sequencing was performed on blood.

The CDR3 here is CASIEGRDYGYTF. The CDR3 coding sequence is TGTGCCAGCATCGAGGGTAGGGACTATGGCTACACCTTC. The V and J genes are TRBV6-5 and TRBJ1-2; no clear D gene. This CDR3 region has 13 residues. CDR1 and CDR2 from the germline V gene are MNHEY and SVGAGI. Trimming stripped 7 bases from V and 3 bases from J, with 12 bases between.